Each of the 12 T cell receptor beta chains below was sequenced from the same sample in a study of T-cell reconstitution after alpha-beta-depleted transplantation in children. This sample's TCRbeta library carried unique molecular identifier barcodes. TCRdb itself ran the PCR reads through MiXCR, one entry per CDR3 protein. This table holds 500,000 to 750,000 distinct CDR3 sequences, 10% to 15% found once. This specimen consisted of PBMCs, mostly from graft donor cells, obtained 360 days after TCRalphabeta/CD19-depleted stem cell transplant. These receptors originate from a male patient younger than 18 who had a stem cell transplant for acute myeloid leukemia, so the T cells may come from the graft donor.

This chain connects TRBV5-4 to TRBJ2-1, with 11 positions matching TRBD1. Unmatched junction bases numbered 6, after V lost 0 bases and J lost 7 bases. Germline CDR1 and CDR2: SGHNT and YYREEE (reference sequence). This CDR3 contains 16 residues. CDR3 nucleotide sequence: TGTGCCAGCAGCTTGGGGCCCGGGACAGGGGGAAATGAGCAGTTCTTC. It encodes CASSLGPGTGGNEQFF.

V usage is TRBV20-1 and J usage is TRBJ1-5, with D possibly TRBD1 on 5 matching bases. The CDR3 extends over 14 amino acids. Germline loops: CDR1 DFQATT, CDR2 SNEGSKA (reference sequence). V was cut by 6 bases and J by 0 bases, with 12 bases left in between. CDR3 residues: CSARLGHSNQPQHF. CDR3 nucleotide sequence: TGCAGTGCACGGTTAGGACATAGCAATCAGCCCCAGCATTTT.

This sequence joins TRBV11-2 and TRBJ2-1, with 16 bases identical to TRBD2. Trimming at V came to 4 bases and at J to 2 bases, leaving 5 bases not matched to a gene. The CDR3 loop spans 18 amino acids. Germline-derived CDR1 and CDR2 are SGHAT and FQNNGV. CDR3 sequence: CASSSGLAGGITYNEQFF. The CDR3 nucleotides are TGTGCCAGCAGCTCGGGACTAGCGGGAGGGATTACCTACAATGAGCAGTTCTTC.

This chain connects TRBV20-1 to TRBJ2-6, with 7 positions matching TRBD2. The CDR3 has 16 amino acids. Per the germline V gene, CDR1 is DFQATT and CDR2 is SNEGSKA (reference sequence). V shed 6 bases, J shed 0 bases, and the junction held 8 bases outside the gene matches. CDR3: CSAATSAYSGANVLTF. The CDR3 coding sequence is TGCAGTGCAGCCACTAGCGCCTACTCTGGGGCCAACGTCCTGACTTTC.

This clonotype has ten or more counts. The chain is built from TRBV12-3 or TRBV12-4 and TRBJ2-5; D unclear. Trimming cost V 5 bases and J 5 bases, with 6 bases left between them. The CDR3 has 11 residues. The CDR3 region is CASSGHETQYF. Written as DNA, the CDR3 is TGTGCCAGCAGTGGTCACGAGACCCAGTACTTC.

This clonotype has just a few counts. The rearrangement joins TRBV7-8 to TRBJ2-7; TRBD2 matches 11 bases. Trimming cost V 6 bases and J 9 bases; bases outside gene matches: 13. Per germline, CDR1 SGHVS and CDR2 FQNEAQ. The CDR3 spans 15 residues. The CDR3 region has the DNA TGTGCCAGCAGGCCTCCGGGACTAGCGGTCTTTGGGCAGTACTTC. Translation: CASRPPGLAVFGQYF.

This clonotype was seen many times. The chain has TRBV5-1 and TRBJ2-7; 7 bases fit TRBD2. Germline V CDR1 and CDR2: SGHRS, YFSETQ. CDR3 length equals 16 residues. The J segment lost 5 bases and the V segment lost 4 bases, leaving 15 bases of the junction unmatched. CDR3 sequence: CASSPPPGLVLHEQYF. CDR3 nucleotide sequence: TGCGCCAGCAGCCCACCCCCTGGACTAGTTCTCCACGAGCAGTACTTC.

The rearrangement joins TRBV28 to TRBJ2-2; no reliable D call. The CDR3 is 11 residues long. CDR1 and CDR2 from the germline V gene are MDHEN and SYDVKM. The V end lost 4 bases, the J end lost 11 bases, and 8 bases lay between the germline ends. CDR3 in DNA: TGTGCCAGCAGTTCCACACCAGAGCTGTTTTTT. Translation: CASSSTPELFF. The whole variable domain, remainder taken from reference TRBV28 and TRBJ2-2, is DVKVTQSSRYLVKRTGEKVFLECVQDMDHENMFWYRQDPGLGLRLIYFSYDVKMKEKGDIPEGYSVSREKKERFSLILESASTNQTSMYLCASSSTPELFFGEGSRLTVL.

This clonotype has just a few counts. The chain has TRBV25-1 and TRBJ2-5; D is undetermined. The CDR3 has 13 amino acids. Germline assignment: CDR1 MGHDK and CDR2 SYGVNS. V lost 1 base to trimming and J lost 2 bases, with 5 bases between them. The CDR3: CASSEFLQETQYF. In nucleotides, the CDR3 is TGTGCCAGCAGTGAATTTCTGCAAGAGACCCAGTACTTC.

The CDR3 DNA sequence: TGTGCCTGGAGTGTGATTGAAGAGCAGTTCTTC. This translates into CAWSVIEEQFF. This sequence joins TRBV30 and TRBJ2-1; D uncertain. The CDR3 totals 11 residues. Trimming removed 0 bases at V and 10 bases at J, with 7 bases between. Germline CDR1 reads GTSNPN; CDR2 reads SVGIG (reference sequence).

The chain recombines TRBV18 with TRBJ2-7; D not certain. Trimming removed 5 bases at V and 5 bases at J, with 7 bases between. The V gene's germline CDR1 is KGHSH and CDR2 LQKENI. The CDR3 loop spans 11 amino acids. CDR3 residues: CASSGVNEQYF. The CDR3 nucleotides read TGTGCCAGCTCAGGGGTCAACGAGCAGTACTTC. Full variable domain (rest looked up from reference TRBV18 and TRBJ2-7): NAGVMQNPRHLVRRRGQEARLRCSPMKGHSHVYWYRQLPEEGLKFMVYLQKENIIDESGMPKERFSAEFPKEGPSILRIQQVVRGDSAAYFCASSGVNEQYFGPGTRLTVT.

J is TRBJ2-7 and V is TRBV6-2 or TRBV6-3, with 9 bases matching TRBD1. Germline V gene data show CDR1 as MNHEY and CDR2 as SVGEGT. The CDR3 covers 16 residues. After removal of 2 bases from V and 2 bases from J, the junction contained 7 bases not matched to a gene. The CDR3 region is CASSYGHGTGTYEQYF. For the CDR3, the DNA is TGTGCCAGCAGTTACGGTCATGGGACAGGGACCTACGAGCAGTACTTC.